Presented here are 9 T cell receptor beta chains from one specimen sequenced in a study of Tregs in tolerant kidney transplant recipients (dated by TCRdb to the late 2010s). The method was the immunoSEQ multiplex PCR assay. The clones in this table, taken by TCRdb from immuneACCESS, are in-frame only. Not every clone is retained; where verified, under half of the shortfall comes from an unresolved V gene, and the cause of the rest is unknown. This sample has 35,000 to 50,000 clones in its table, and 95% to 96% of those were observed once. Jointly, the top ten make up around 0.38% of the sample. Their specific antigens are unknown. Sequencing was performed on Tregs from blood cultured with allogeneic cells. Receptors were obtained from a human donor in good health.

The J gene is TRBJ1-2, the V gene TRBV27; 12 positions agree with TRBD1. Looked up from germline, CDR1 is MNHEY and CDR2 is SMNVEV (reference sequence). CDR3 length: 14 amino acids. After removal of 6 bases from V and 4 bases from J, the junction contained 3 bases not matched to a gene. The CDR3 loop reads CASRGQGAGYGYTF. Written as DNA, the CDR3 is TGTGCCAGCAGGGGACAGGGGGCCGGCTATGGCTACACCTTC.

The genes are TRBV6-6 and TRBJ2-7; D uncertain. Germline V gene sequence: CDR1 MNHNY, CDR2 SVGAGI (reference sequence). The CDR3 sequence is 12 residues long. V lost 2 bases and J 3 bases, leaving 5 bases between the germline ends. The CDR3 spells CASSYHSYEQYF. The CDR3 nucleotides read TGTGCCAGCAGTTACCACAGCTACGAGCAGTACTTC.

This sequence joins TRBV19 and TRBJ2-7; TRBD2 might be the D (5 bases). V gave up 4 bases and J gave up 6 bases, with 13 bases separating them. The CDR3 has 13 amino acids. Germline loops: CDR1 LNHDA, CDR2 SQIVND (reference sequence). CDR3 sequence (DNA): TGTGCCAGTAGTAGCAGGCGGGCCCCCGAGCAGTACTTC. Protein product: CASSSRRAPEQYF.

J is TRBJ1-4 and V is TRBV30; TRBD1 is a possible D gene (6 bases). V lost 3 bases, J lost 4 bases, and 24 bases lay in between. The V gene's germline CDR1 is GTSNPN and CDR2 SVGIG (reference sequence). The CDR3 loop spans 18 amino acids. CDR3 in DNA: TGTGCCTGGAGCCTCCCCTCACATTCGGGACAAAATAATGAAAAACTGTTTTTT. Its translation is CAWSLPSHSGQNNEKLFF.

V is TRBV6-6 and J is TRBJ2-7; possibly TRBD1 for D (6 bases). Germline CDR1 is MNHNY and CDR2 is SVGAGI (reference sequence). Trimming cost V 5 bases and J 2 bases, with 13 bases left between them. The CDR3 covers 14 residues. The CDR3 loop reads CASSLRTVTYEQYF. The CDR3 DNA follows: TGTGCCAGCAGTCTCCGGACAGTAACCTACGAGCAGTACTTC.

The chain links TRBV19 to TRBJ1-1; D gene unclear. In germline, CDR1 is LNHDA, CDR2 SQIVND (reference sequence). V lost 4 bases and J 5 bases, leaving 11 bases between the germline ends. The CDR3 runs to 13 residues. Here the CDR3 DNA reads TGTGCCAGTAGTACTAGCGGAAGGACTGAAGCTTTCTTT. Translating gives CASSTSGRTEAFF. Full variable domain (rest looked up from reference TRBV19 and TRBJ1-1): DGGITQSPKYLFRKEGQNVTLSCEQNLNHDAMYWYRQDPGQGLRLIYYSQIVNDFQKGDIAEGYSVSREKKESFPLTVTSAQKNPTAFYLCASSTSGRTEAFFGQGTRLTVV.

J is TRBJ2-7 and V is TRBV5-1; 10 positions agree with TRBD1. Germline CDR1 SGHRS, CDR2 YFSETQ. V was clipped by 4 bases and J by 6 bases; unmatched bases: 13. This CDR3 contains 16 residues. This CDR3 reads CASSLISGTGASEQYF. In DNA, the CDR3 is TGCGCCAGCAGCCTGATATCCGGGACAGGGGCCTCCGAGCAGTACTTC.

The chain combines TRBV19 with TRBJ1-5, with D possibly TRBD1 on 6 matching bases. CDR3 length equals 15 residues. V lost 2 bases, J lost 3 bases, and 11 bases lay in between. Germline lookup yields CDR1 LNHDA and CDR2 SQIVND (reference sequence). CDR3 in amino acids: CASSIQRGLNQPQHF. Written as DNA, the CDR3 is TGTGCCAGTAGTATACAACGGGGGCTCAATCAGCCCCAGCATTTT.

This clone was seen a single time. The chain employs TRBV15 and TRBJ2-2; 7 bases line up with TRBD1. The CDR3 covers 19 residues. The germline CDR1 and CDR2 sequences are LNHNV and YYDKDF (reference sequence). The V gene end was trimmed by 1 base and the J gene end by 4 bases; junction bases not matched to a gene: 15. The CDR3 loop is CATSRGISPTGAGTGELFF. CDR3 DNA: TGTGCCACCAGCAGAGGGATTTCCCCAACAGGGGCTGGCACCGGGGAGCTGTTTTTT.